This entry concerns a single T cell receptor (beta chain). Its antigen target is currently unknown. Base qualities are missing; no much larger clone stands one base away. CD8 naive samples were obtained by positive selection for CCR7 among CD45RO-negative cells, yielding a CD45RA+CCR7+ population from which TemRA cells were excluded. Donors were healthy HIV-negative adults with no recently reported acute infections or vaccinations. Every donor was a Caucasian adult living in Nashville, Tennessee, USA. Blood was collected by leukapheresis, and PBMCs were isolated by Ficoll-Histopaque density gradient centrifugation and then cryopreserved in liquid nitrogen vapor phase. Analytical flow cytometry was used to check the purity and quantity of every magnetically sorted T cell population. Each sorted fraction had its genomic DNA isolated and then quantified by UV absorbance on a Nanodrop 2000c. Reading from cysteine to phenylalanine, the CDR3 counts 15 amino acids. The CDR3 DNA has 45 bases and is translated from base 1. CDR1 and CDR2 are drawn from the germline V gene: SGHRS, YFSETQ. Relative to germline, V is missing 5 bases and J is missing 0 bases, with 6 bases of the junction outside any gene match.

This sample was taken from a study of shared clonotypes between healthy human individuals (dated by TCRdb to 2018 to 2020). In terms of the full investigation: The cohort comprised two women and a few men aged 18 to 49 years. For each donor, CD4 naive and CD4 memory were each run on three plates, CD8 naive on two plates, and CD8 memory on one plate. Blood TCR repertoires of about 5 healthy adults were deeply sequenced to estimate repertoire size and the extent of clonotype sharing between individuals. To increase sequencing depth and limit assay-specific biases, different laboratories used diverse techniques to prepare libraries and sequence TCR repertoires. Each donor's leukapheresis produced roughly between roughly 0.94 and 9.5 billion PBMCs. The study at large found these results: Clonotypes shared by all four sorted-subset donors showed higher generation probabilities than non-shared clonotypes. Across a handful of donors, roughly 5.4% of naive CD4, over 3% of naive CD8, about 2.3% of memory CD4, and approximately 0.4% of memory CD8 clonotypes were shared. Sampling was limited to blood, and TCR repertoires in tissue likely differ from TCR repertoires in blood. Rarefaction of sorted-subset datasets indicated incomplete sequencing despite the large sequencing depth. Because the study included a small number of donors, the genetic and exposure-history diversity represented was limited. Naive subsets generally had larger estimated clonotype richness than memory subsets did. Pairwise subsampling led to the expectation that sequencing depth would affect the degree of clonotype sharing among donors.

TCR CDR3 regions were amplified from genomic DNA by multiplex PCR using the deep immunoSEQ assay. For each cell subset, the extracted genomic DNA was distributed evenly across all wells of several immunoSEQ 96-well plates, and each plate served as one replicate. For sorted subsets, each replicate PCR was loaded with 200 ng genomic DNA, equivalent to some 27,000 T cell genomes. The purified libraries were quantified using a Qubit 3.0 fluorometer, sized with a Bioanalyzer 2100, and then quantified again using the KAPA Library Quantification kit. Every immunoSEQ 96-well plate was sequenced on a separate single-read 150-cycle Illumina NextSeq 550 flow cell. The original methods were these. Because the immunoSEQ output included only junctional sequences and no quality scores, the filtering could not be the same as the filtering used for full-length reads. Sequences were annotated with PyIR, a Python wrapper for IgBLAST v1.9, and V/J genes and CDR3 were assigned using IMGT germline references. Any read was removed if the V/J assignment was weak (E-value above 1e-6), the CDR3 was missing, or the read contained stop codons, out-of-frame junctions, or ambiguous translated residues. V3J clonotypes were defined as sequences sharing the same inferred V gene, J gene, and CDR3 amino acid sequence. The percentage overlap between two repertoires was calculated by dividing the number of shared unique clonotypes by the size of the smaller repertoire. RTK rarefaction, the Chao1 estimator, and Recon v2.1 estimates of unobserved clonotypes were used to assess repertoire richness. Generation probabilities for all TCRbeta clonotypes obtained by the gDNA method from four donors were computed using OLGA. TCRdb's version of the immuneACCESS table is confined to in-frame rearrangements and falls short of the full clone set. An unresolved V gene accounts for under half of the shortfall where checked; the remainder is of unknown origin. V and J calls and clone size follow that table, whereas D and trimming were derived from the DNA. The sample table contains some 2,100,000 clones; only one count was recorded for 93% of them. The ten largest clones take up around 1.7% of the sample.

Sequenced sample: naive CD8+ T cells from PBMCs. What the cell subset or site label conveys for this sample: CD45RA+CCR7+. Here the chain combines TRBV5-1 and TRBJ2-3; 7 of the junction bases match TRBD2. This TCR derives from a man aged 18 to 29 in good health. Some clones in this sample may be carry-over from other donors' samples. The nucleotides are TGCGCCAGCAGTTTCCACGGGGGGAGCACAGATACGCAGTATTTT. Its amino acids are CASSFHGGSTDTQYF.